In this sample, the clone carrying this T cell receptor (beta chain) turned up many times. The sample originates from a study of blood T cell repertoires in COVID-19. Study details: The United States, Italy and Spain provided the acute and convalescent COVID-19 samples. In each case, the material was cDNA or gDNA derived from T cells, B-cell-depleted T cells, or PBMCs.

Under the authors' procedure: For nucleated cells, counts were estimated from reference gene primer amplification. Data came from immunoSEQ multiplex PCR; TCRdb stores just in-frame clones and leaves some out. Clonal size and the V and J genes are those of that table, whereas D and trimming came from the DNA. The sample holds 200,000 or so clones, over 80% seen once. Patients in Seattle were enrolled during active infection, then followed longitudinally. The clonotype comes from a man younger than 40 with COVID-19, enrolled during active disease. The sequenced material came from peripheral blood.

The CDR3, as DNA: TGTGCCAGCAGTTTGAGGACAGGCAAAGCTTTCTTT. It translates to CASSLRTGKAFF. This chain uses TRBV28 with TRBJ1-1, with 7 bases fitting TRBD1. The CDR3 is 12 residues long. The germline V gene has CDR1 MDHEN and CDR2 SYDVKM. V lost 3 bases to trimming and J lost 9 bases; unmatched junction nucleotides: 4.